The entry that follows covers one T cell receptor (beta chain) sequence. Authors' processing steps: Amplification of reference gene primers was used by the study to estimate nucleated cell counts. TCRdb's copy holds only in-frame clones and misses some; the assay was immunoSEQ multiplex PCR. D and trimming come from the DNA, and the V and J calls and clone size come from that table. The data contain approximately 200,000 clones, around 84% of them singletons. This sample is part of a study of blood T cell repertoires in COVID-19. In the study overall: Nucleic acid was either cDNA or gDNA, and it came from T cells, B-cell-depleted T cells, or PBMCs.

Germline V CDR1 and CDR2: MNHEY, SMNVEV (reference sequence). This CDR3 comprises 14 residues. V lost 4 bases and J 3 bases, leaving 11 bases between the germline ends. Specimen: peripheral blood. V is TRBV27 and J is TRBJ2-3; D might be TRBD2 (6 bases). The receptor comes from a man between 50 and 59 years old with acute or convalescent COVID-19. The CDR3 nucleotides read TGTGCCAGCAGTTCTTACGGAGGGACAGATACGCAGTATTTT. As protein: CASSSYGGTDTQYF.